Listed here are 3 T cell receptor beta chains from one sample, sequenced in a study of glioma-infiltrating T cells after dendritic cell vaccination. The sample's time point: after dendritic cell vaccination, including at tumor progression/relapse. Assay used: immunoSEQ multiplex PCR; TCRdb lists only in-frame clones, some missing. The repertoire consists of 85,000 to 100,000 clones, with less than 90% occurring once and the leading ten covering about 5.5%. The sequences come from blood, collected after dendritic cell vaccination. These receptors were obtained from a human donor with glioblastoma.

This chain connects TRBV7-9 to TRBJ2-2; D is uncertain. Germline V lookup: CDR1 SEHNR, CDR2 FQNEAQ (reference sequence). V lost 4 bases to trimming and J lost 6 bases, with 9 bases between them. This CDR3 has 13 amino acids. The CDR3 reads CASSSPVAGELFF. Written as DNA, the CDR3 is TGTGCCAGCAGCTCCCCAGTTGCCGGGGAGCTGTTTTTT. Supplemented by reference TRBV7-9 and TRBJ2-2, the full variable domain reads DTGVSQNPRHKITKRGQNVTFRCDPISEHNRLYWYRQTLGQGPEFLTYFQNEAQLEKSRLLSDRFSAERPKGSFSTLEIQRTEQGDSAMYLCASSSPVAGELFFGEGSRLTVL.

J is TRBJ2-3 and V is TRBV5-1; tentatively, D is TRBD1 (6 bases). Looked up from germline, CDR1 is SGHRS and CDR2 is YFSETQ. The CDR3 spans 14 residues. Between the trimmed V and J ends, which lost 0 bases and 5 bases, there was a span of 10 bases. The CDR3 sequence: CASSLGSGVDTQYF. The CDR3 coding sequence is TGCGCCAGCAGCTTGGGCTCAGGGGTAGATACGCAGTATTTT.

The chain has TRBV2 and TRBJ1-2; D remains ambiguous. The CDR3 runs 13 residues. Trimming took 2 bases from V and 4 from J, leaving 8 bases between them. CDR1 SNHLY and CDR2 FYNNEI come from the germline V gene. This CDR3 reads CASSERSIYGYTF. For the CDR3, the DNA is TGTGCCAGCAGTGAACGGTCGATCTATGGCTACACCTTC.